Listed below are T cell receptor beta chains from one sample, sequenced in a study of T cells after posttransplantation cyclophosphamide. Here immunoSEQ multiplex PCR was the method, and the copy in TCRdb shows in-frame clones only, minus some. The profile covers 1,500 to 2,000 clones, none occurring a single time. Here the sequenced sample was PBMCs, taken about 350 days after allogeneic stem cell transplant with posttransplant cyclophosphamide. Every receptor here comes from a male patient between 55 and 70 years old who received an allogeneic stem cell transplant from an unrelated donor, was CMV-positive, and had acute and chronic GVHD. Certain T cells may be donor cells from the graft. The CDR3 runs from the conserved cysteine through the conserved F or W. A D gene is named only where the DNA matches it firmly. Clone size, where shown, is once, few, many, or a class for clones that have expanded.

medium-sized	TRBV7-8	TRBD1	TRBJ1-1	TGTGCCAGCAGTTCATCACAGGGGATGAACACTGAAGCTTTCTTT	CASSSSQGMNTEAFF
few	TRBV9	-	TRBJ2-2	TGTGCCAGCAGCGTAGCAGGGAACACCGGGGAGCTGTTTTTT	CASSVAGNTGELFF
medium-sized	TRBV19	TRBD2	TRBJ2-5	TGTGCCAGTAGTACAACAGCGGGAGTTGAGACCCAGTACTTC	CASSTTAGVETQYF
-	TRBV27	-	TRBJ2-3	TGTGCCAGCAGTTCGCAGACTAGGAGGTTCGAAACGCAGTATTTT	CASSSQTRRFETQYF
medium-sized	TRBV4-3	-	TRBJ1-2	TGCGCCAGCAGCCAAGATGGTGCTAGTGGCTACACCTTC	CASSQDGASGYTF
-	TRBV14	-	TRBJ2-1	TGTGCCAGCAGCCAATCCCGCGGCGGGCTAGCGTTAGATGAGCAGTTCTTC	CASSQSRGGLALDEQFF
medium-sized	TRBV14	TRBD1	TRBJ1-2	TGTGCCAGCAGCCTTGACAGGGGGCGCCCGGGCTATGGCTACACCTTC	CASSLDRGRPGYGYTF
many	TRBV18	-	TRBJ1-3	TGTGCCAGCTCAGGGGCCCTCTCTGGAAACACCATATATTTT	CASSGALSGNTIYF
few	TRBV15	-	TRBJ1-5	TGTGCCACCAGCAGAGAAAGCGGCAATCAGCCCCAGCATTTT	CATSRESGNQPQHF
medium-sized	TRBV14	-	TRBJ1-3	TGTGCCAGCAGGCGCGCGGGAGAGGGAGGAAACACCATATATTTT	CASRRAGEGGNTIYF
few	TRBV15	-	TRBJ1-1	TGTGCCACCAGCACCCCCGGGGGAATCACTGAAGCTTTCTTT	CATSTPGGITEAFF
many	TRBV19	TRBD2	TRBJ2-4	TGTGCCAGTTCGAGCGGGAGTTCGTACATTCAGTACTTC	CASSSGSSYIQYF
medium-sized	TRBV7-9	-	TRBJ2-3	TGTGCCAGCAGCTTAGCGTGGGCTTTGACAGATACGCAGTATTTT	CASSLAWALTDTQYF
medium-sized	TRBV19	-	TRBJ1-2	TGTGCCAGTAGTATCCGCACCGGGAGGGGTTTGAGATTGGATGGCTACACCTTC	CASSIRTGRGLRLDGYTF
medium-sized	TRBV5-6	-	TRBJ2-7	TGTGCCAGCAGCTTGGCTCCAGGAGGGAGGAACGAGCAGTACTTC	CASSLAPGGRNEQYF
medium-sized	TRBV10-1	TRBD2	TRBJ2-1	TGCGCCAGCAGTGTGCCCGTTAGCCTAGCGGTACTTAGGAATGAGCAGTTCTTC	CASSVPVSLAVLRNEQFF